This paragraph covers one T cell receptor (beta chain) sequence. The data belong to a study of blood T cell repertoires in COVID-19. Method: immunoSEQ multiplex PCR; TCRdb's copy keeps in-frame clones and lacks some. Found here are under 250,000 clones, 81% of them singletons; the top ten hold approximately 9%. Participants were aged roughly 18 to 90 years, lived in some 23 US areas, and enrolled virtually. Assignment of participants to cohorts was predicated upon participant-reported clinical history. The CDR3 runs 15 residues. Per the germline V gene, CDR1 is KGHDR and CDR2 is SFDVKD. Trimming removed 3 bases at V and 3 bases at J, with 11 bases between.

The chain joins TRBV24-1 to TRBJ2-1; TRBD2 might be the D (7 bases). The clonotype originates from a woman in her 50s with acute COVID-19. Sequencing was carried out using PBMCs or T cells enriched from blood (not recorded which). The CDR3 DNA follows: TGTGCCACCAGTGATATAGGGGGGGACTACAATGAGCAGTTCTTC. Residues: CATSDIGGDYNEQFF.